Many counts were recorded for the clone carrying this T cell receptor beta chain. As yet, its antigen is unknown. CDR3 size: 14 residues. The V end was cut by 5 bases, the J end by 2 bases, with 12 bases between. Germline V CDR1 and CDR2: SGHTA, FQGNSA. The data were obtained in a study of T cells after yellow fever vaccination. Turning to the study itself: Fractions containing few cells were prepared with SMART-Seq v4 Ultra Low Input. The study, taken as a whole, reports: Across the CD4 and CD8 compartments, a small share of clonotypes was present in both.

TCRdb re-called the 5' RACE reads with MiXCR, one entry per CDR3 protein. The sample consists of some 600,000 distinct CDR3 sequences, 9% to 15% of them appearing once. The source of this sequence is a man aged 30-40 years who received the YFV17D yellow fever vaccine. This specimen was PBMCs, taken on the day of the yellow fever booster vaccination. The rearrangement uses TRBV7-2 and TRBJ1-2; D gene uncertain. CDR3 residues: CASSPGSGNYGYTF. The CDR3 coding sequence is TGTGCCAGCAGCCCCGGCTCGGGGAACTATGGCTACACCTTC.